A single sample is the source of the 31 T cell receptor beta chains below, sequenced in a study of OX40 agonist ivuxolimab in advanced cancers. The repertoire was sequenced with immunoSEQ multiplex PCR; TCRdb's copy has only in-frame clones and lacks some. This table holds more than 20,000 clones, approximately 91% found once. The specimen comprised CD4+ or CD8+ T cells sorted from blood, sampled in a trial of the OX40 agonist ivuxolimab. These receptors were collected from an adult with an advanced solid tumor such as melanoma, head and neck, liver or kidney cancer.

V and J are TRBV30 and TRBJ2-5; D is perhaps TRBD1 (6 bases). The germline V gene has CDR1 GTSNPN and CDR2 SVGIG (reference sequence). This CDR3 has 14 amino acids. The V end was cut by 1 base, the J end by 4 bases, with 13 bases between. The CDR3 DNA reads TGTGCCTGGAGTGGGGGTGGGGGCGGAGAGACCCAGTACTTC. Amino acid sequence: CAWSGGGGGETQYF.

The chain links TRBV27 to TRBJ1-5; a weak D match, TRBD1 (5 bases). V was clipped by 6 bases and J by 7 bases, with 13 bases between them. CDR3 length: 13 residues. CDR1 and CDR2 (germline): MNHEY, SMNVEV (reference sequence). The CDR3 is CASRRGAGQPQHF. The CDR3 DNA is TGTGCCAGCAGAAGGGGTGCGGGGCAGCCCCAGCATTTT.

The gene calls are TRBV19 and TRBJ2-3; D is unresolved. Trimming removed 4 bases at V and 5 bases at J, with 10 bases between. The CDR3 extends over 13 amino acids. Germline V CDR1 and CDR2: LNHDA, SQIVND (reference sequence). Here the CDR3 DNA reads TGTGCCAGTAGTACCTTTTCCATAGATACGCAGTATTTT. This gives the protein CASSTFSIDTQYF.

V and J are TRBV27 and TRBJ1-1; TRBD1 is a possible D gene (5 bases). The V gene lost 5 bases and the J gene lost 3 bases, with 16 bases spanning the gap. The CDR3 length is 15 residues. CDR1 is MNHEY, CDR2 SMNVEV, per germline (reference sequence). The CDR3 DNA sequence: TGTGCCAGCAGTGCTCCGGGACTCTATGACACTGAAGCTTTCTTT. This gives the protein CASSAPGLYDTEAFF.

The chain links TRBV19 to TRBJ1-1; D ambiguous. Germline V CDR1 and CDR2: LNHDA, SQIVND (reference sequence). Trimming removed 6 bases at V and 1 base at J, with 12 bases between. This CDR3 contains 14 residues. In DNA form, the CDR3 reads TGTGCCAGTAGACGGCCGGGCAAGAACACTGAAGCTTTCTTT. Translating gives CASRRPGKNTEAFF.

The chain joins TRBV2 to TRBJ1-1; 8 nucleotides match TRBD1. The germline CDR1 and CDR2 sequences are SNHLY and FYNNEI. Trimming removed 8 bases from V and 5 bases from J; junction bases left unmatched: 10. The CDR3 is 14 amino acids. CDR3 sequence (DNA): TGTGCCAGCCCTCCAGGGGGCGGTTGGACTGAAGCTTTCTTT. Protein product: CASPPGGGWTEAFF.

V gene TRBV29-1 combines with J gene TRBJ2-1; 10 bases align to TRBD2. V shed 4 bases, J shed 7 bases, and the junction held 7 bases outside the gene matches. CDR3 length equals 14 residues. The germline CDR1 and CDR2 sequences are SQVTM and ANQGSEA. The CDR3 sequence is CSVVTGLASNEQFF. The CDR3, as DNA: TGCAGCGTTGTCACGGGACTAGCGTCAAATGAGCAGTTCTTC.

The chain combines TRBV27 with TRBJ2-1, with TRBD2 matching 10 bases. Germline CDR1 MNHEY, CDR2 SMNVEV (reference sequence). Trimming cost V 7 bases and J 7 bases; bases outside gene matches: 7. The CDR3 loop spans 14 amino acids. CDR3 nucleotides: TGTGCCAGCACCCCTAGCGGGGGCCAAAATGAGCAGTTCTTC. Translation: CASTPSGGQNEQFF.

V is TRBV5-1 and J is TRBJ1-2; 7 bases are shared with TRBD1. Germline values: CDR1 SGHRS, CDR2 YFSETQ. V shed 3 bases, J shed 3 bases, and the junction held 17 bases outside the gene matches. The CDR3 has 18 amino acids. CDR3 bases: TGCGCCAGCAGCTCGTCAGGGAGGGGGCATCGGATAGACTATGGCTACACCTTC. Amino acids: CASSSSGRGHRIDYGYTF.

The chain carries TRBV5-7 and TRBJ2-7; weak D call: TRBD1 (6 bases). TRBV5-7 is treated as an ORF (open reading frame) with a function not yet certain. This CDR3 has 8 residues. The CDR3 coding sequence is TGTACAGGGTTCGGGCAGTACTTC. Protein product: CTGFGQYF.

This clone has only a few counts. The CDR3 here is CASSLNGRAVSGELFF. In nucleotides, the CDR3 is TGTGCCAGCAGTTTAAACGGGAGGGCCGTCTCCGGGGAGCTGTTTTTT. The genes are TRBV27 and TRBJ2-2; 8 bases match TRBD2. V was pared by 2 bases and J by 6 bases, with 8 bases of the junction left unmatched. The CDR3 sequence is 16 residues long. CDR1 is MNHEY, CDR2 SMNVEV, per germline (reference sequence).

This clone has more than one count but fewer than ten. The chain combines TRBV11-2 with TRBJ2-5; the match to TRBD2 covers 7 bases. After removal of 1 base from V and 4 bases from J, the junction contained 12 bases not matched to a gene. The CDR3 length is 17 residues. Germline CDR1 SGHAT, CDR2 FQNNGV. Here the CDR3 reads CASSLGVGGRAGETQYF. CDR3 sequence (DNA): TGTGCCAGCAGCTTAGGAGTCGGTGGGAGGGCCGGAGAGACCCAGTACTTC.

The rearrangement uses TRBV7-9 and TRBJ1-5; the D is unclear. The CDR3 sequence is 13 residues long. CDR1 SEHNR and CDR2 FQNEAQ come from the germline V gene (reference sequence). Trimming took off 5 bases at V and 4 bases at J, with 9 bases between the two ends. The CDR3 nucleotides are TGTGCCAGCAGCAAATCGGAGAATCAGCCCCAGCATTTT. It translates to CASSKSENQPQHF.

The rearrangement links TRBV5-1 to TRBJ2-7, with D tentatively TRBD2 (5 bases). The CDR3 runs 14 residues. Trimming removed 0 bases at V and 4 bases at J, with 11 bases between. Germline V gene data show CDR1 as SGHRS and CDR2 as YFSETQ. CDR3 region: CASSLDGVGYEQYF. The CDR3 nucleotides read TGCGCCAGCAGCTTGGACGGGGTCGGTTACGAGCAGTACTTC.

The sample holds a few counts of this clone. The V and J genes are TRBV6-5 and TRBJ1-2; D gene unclear. The CDR3 runs to 14 residues. Trimming took 5 bases from V and 8 from J, leaving 18 bases between them. Germline values: CDR1 MNHEY, CDR2 SVGAGI. CDR3 loop: CASSPQGGREGYTF. CDR3 coding DNA: TGTGCCAGCAGTCCCCAAGGAGGGAGGGAGGGCTACACCTTC.

The CDR3 is CASSTGQGGEKLFF. For the CDR3, the DNA is TGTGCCAGCAGCACCGGACAGGGTGGTGAAAAACTGTTTTTT. The rearrangement joins TRBV13 to TRBJ1-4, with 8 bases identical to TRBD1. With 5 bases clipped from V and 7 bases from J, the junction kept 6 bases outside the gene matches. Germline CDR1 is PRHDT and CDR2 is FYEKMQ (reference sequence). CDR3 length: 14 amino acids.

This sequence joins TRBV7-9 and TRBJ2-7, with D perhaps assigned TRBD1 or TRBD2 (5 bases each). This CDR3 is 13 amino acids long. V was cut by 2 bases and J by 2 bases, with 7 bases left in between. Germline V gene lookup returns CDR1 SEHNR and CDR2 FQNEAQ (reference sequence). The CDR3 DNA follows: TGTGCCAGCAGCTTAATGGGACCCTACGAGCAGTACTTC. It yields the protein CASSLMGPYEQYF.

V usage is TRBV6-5 and J usage is TRBJ1-2; 8 nucleotides agree with TRBD1. Germline V lookup: CDR1 MNHEY, CDR2 SVGAGI. Losses at the gene ends were 7 bases for V and 6 bases for J; bases not matched to a gene: 10. The CDR3 covers 14 residues. The CDR3 loop reads CASTKQGGKDGYTF. CDR3 DNA: TGTGCCAGCACAAAACAGGGGGGCAAGGATGGCTACACCTTC.

V and J are TRBV11-3 and TRBJ2-5, with 8 bases that match TRBD1. The CDR3 totals 15 residues. CDR1 and CDR2 from the germline V gene are SGHNT and YENEEA. Losses at the gene ends were 5 bases for V and 5 bases for J; bases not matched to a gene: 10. The CDR3 loop is CASSLWTGNGETQYF. The CDR3 DNA is TGTGCCAGCAGCCTCTGGACAGGGAATGGGGAGACCCAGTACTTC.

The chain's CDR3 is CASKISTGGNQPQHF. The CDR3 DNA reads TGTGCCAGCAAGATATCGACAGGGGGTAATCAGCCCCAGCATTTT. The chain has TRBV6-6 and TRBJ1-5; 9 bases map to TRBD1. V lost 7 bases, J lost 4 bases, and 8 bases stayed unmatched. The germline V gene has CDR1 MNHNY and CDR2 SVGAGI (reference sequence). The CDR3 spans 15 residues.

The chain couples TRBV7-6 to TRBJ1-5, with D perhaps matching TRBD1 (6 bases). The CDR3 is 18 residues long. Germline V lookup: CDR1 SGHVS, CDR2 FNYEAQ. The ends were cut back, 1 base at V and 0 bases at J, with 16 bases in the middle. CDR3 loop: CASSLEVQGPYSNQPQHF. CDR3 coding DNA: TGTGCCAGCAGCTTAGAGGTACAGGGCCCTTATAGCAATCAGCCCCAGCATTTT.

The V and J genes are TRBV5-8 and TRBJ1-3, with no clear D. Germline V gene lookup returns CDR1 SGHTS and CDR2 YDEGEE. The CDR3 consists of 16 residues. V shed 0 bases and J shed 4 bases, with 14 bases lying between them. In nucleotides, the CDR3 is TGTGCCAGCAGCTTGGATACTTCTCCACGAGGAAACACCATATATTTT. This sequence encodes CASSLDTSPRGNTIYF.

The chain combines TRBV9 with TRBJ2-5, with 7 bases identical to TRBD2. V dropped 0 bases and J dropped 5; count of bases not matched to a gene: 10. The CDR3 spans 16 residues. Germline loops: CDR1 SGDLS, CDR2 YYNGEE. CDR3 residues: CASSVEGRLAWETQYF. The CDR3 DNA reads TGTGCCAGCAGCGTAGAGGGGAGACTAGCCTGGGAGACCCAGTACTTC.

This clone was detected once. The chain recombines TRBV29-1 with TRBJ2-3; D perhaps matches TRBD2 (6 bases). V was shortened by 0 bases and J by 5 bases, with 18 bases between the two germline ends. Germline values: CDR1 SQVTM, CDR2 ANQGSEA. This CDR3 has 16 residues. CDR3 sequence: CSVEDSKMGLLDTQYF. CDR3 nucleotide sequence: TGCAGCGTTGAAGATTCTAAAATGGGACTCCTAGATACGCAGTATTTT.

The rearrangement uses TRBV7-9 and TRBJ2-7, with D perhaps matching TRBD2 (5 bases). V lost 2 bases and J lost 2, with 10 bases in between. The length of the CDR3 is 14 residues. Germline assignment: CDR1 SEHNR and CDR2 FQNEAQ (reference sequence). CDR3 residues: CASSLRLAPYEQYF. CDR3 nucleotide sequence: TGTGCCAGCAGCTTACGGCTAGCCCCCTACGAGCAGTACTTC.

J is TRBJ2-1 and V is TRBV5-5; D possibly corresponds to TRBD2 (7 bases). The CDR3 is made up of 15 amino acids. V was shortened by 0 bases and J by 8 bases, with 15 bases between the two germline ends. Germline V gene data show CDR1 as SGHKS and CDR2 as YYEKEE (reference sequence). CDR3 in amino acids: CASSLVWGLADEQFF. CDR3 in DNA: TGTGCCAGCAGCTTGGTGTGGGGGCTAGCGGATGAGCAGTTCTTC.

The chain uses TRBV9 and TRBJ1-1; D uncertain. The CDR3 is 14 residues long. Germline CDR1 and CDR2: SGDLS and YYNGEE. V lost 0 bases and J 3 bases, leaving 9 bases between the germline ends. Here the CDR3 reads CASSVADSYTEAFF. CDR3 DNA sequence: TGTGCCAGCAGCGTAGCCGACTCATACACTGAAGCTTTCTTT. Full variable domain (outside the CDR3, taken from reference TRBV9 and TRBJ1-1): DSGVTQTPKHLITATGQRVTLRCSPRSGDLSVYWYQQSLDQGLQFLIQYYNGEERAKGNILERFSAQQFPDLHSELNLSSLELGDSALYFCASSVADSYTEAFFGQGTRLTVV.

The genes are TRBV7-8 and TRBJ1-1; TRBD1 matches 7 bases. This CDR3 has 14 residues. The J segment lost 5 bases and the V segment lost 1 base, leaving 4 bases of the junction unmatched. CDR1 SGHVS and CDR2 FQNEAQ come from the germline V gene. The CDR3 DNA follows: TGTGCCAGCAGCTTAGAGGGGGCTGATACTGAAGCTTTCTTT. This encodes CASSLEGADTEAFF.

The chain has TRBV27 and TRBJ1-2; no clear D. V lost 6 bases, J lost 3 bases, and 14 bases lay in between. CDR1 is MNHEY and CDR2 is SMNVEV in the germline V gene (reference sequence). This CDR3 is 14 amino acids long. The CDR3 nucleotides read TGTGCCAGCAGCCTGGGCCGGGGATACTATGGCTACACCTTC. Translating gives CASSLGRGYYGYTF.

This clone has a single count. This chain uses TRBV7-8 with TRBJ2-5, with 16 positions matching TRBD2. There are 17 residues in the CDR3. The trim removed 4 bases at V and 5 bases at J, leaving 7 bases unmatched. Looked up from germline, CDR1 is SGHVS and CDR2 is FQNEAQ. The CDR3 coding sequence is TGTGCCAGCAGCTCGGGACTAGCGGGAGGGTTTCTGGAGACCCAGTACTTC. Amino acids: CASSSGLAGGFLETQYF.

The rearrangement joins TRBV6-5 to TRBJ2-3; TRBD2 matches 12 bases. CDR3 length: 16 residues. The V gene's germline CDR1 is MNHEY and CDR2 SVGAGI. V gave up 4 bases and J gave up 5 bases; unmatched junction bases: 7. The CDR3 nucleotides read TGTGCCAGCAGTTTCGCTAGCGGGGGGGCCCTAGATACGCAGTATTTT. Its protein is CASSFASGGALDTQYF.